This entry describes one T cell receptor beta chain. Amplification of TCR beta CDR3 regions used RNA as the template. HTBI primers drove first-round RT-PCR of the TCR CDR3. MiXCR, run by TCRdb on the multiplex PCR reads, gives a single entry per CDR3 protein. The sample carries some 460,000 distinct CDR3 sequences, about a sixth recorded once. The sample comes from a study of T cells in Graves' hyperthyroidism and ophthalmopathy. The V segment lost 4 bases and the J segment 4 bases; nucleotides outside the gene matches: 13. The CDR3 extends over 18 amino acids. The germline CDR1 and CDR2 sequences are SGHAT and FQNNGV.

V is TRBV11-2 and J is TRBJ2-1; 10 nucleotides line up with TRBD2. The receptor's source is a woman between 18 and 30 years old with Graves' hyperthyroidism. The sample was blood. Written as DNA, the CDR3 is TGTGCCAGCAGCTCCTTCACTCGGGTAGCGGGAGGATACAATGAGCAGTTCTTC. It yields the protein CASSSFTRVAGGYNEQFF.